These 24 T cell receptor beta chains were all obtained from the same sample, sequenced in a study of OX40 agonist ivuxolimab in advanced cancers. Only in-frame clones appear in the TCRdb table, and some are missing; sequencing was by immunoSEQ multiplex PCR. The table records 60,000 to 75,000 clones, about 89% of them present only once. The specimen comprised CD4+ or CD8+ T cells sorted from blood, sampled in a trial of the OX40 agonist ivuxolimab. Receptor source: an adult with an advanced solid tumor such as melanoma, head and neck, liver or kidney cancer.

Points on this clone: Germline and junction disagree at one end, which may indicate a read error. The chain employs TRBV6-6 and TRBJ2-5, with D possibly TRBD2 on 6 matching bases. Germline assignment: CDR1 MNHNY and CDR2 SVGAGI (reference sequence). The CDR3 consists of 11 residues. The CDR3 bases are TGTGCCAGCGAGATGGGAGGCCCCATGGACTTC. Its protein is CASEMGGPMDF.

This clone turned up a few times. The rearrangement joins TRBV28 to TRBJ1-6; D is perhaps TRBD1 (5 bases). The CDR3 is made up of 16 amino acids. Per germline, CDR1 MDHEN and CDR2 SYDVKM. Deletions cut 5 bases from V and 7 bases from J, with 18 bases between. This chain's CDR3 is CASSRAPGLSNSPLHF. CDR3 DNA sequence: TGTGCCAGCAGTCGGGCCCCGGGGCTCTCGAATTCACCCCTCCACTTT.

Only one count was recorded for this clone. The gene calls are TRBV10-3 and TRBJ2-5, with a weak D call TRBD2 (6 bases). Trimming removed 0 bases at V and 4 bases at J, with 15 bases between. The CDR3 is 16 amino acids. The germline V gene encodes CDR1 ENHRY and CDR2 SYGVKD. CDR3 protein: CAISESSGGVRETQYF. In DNA, the CDR3 is TGTGCCATCAGTGAGTCGTCTGGAGGGGTGAGAGAGACCCAGTACTTC.

This clone was picked up one time. The V call is TRBV15, the J call TRBJ1-1, with unresolved D. CDR1 and CDR2 from the germline V gene are LNHNV and YYDKDF (reference sequence). Trimming removed 3 bases from V and 8 bases from J, with 10 bases in between. The CDR3 covers 12 residues. The CDR3 coding sequence is TGTGCCACCAGCAGGGGGTTTACCGAAGCTTTCTTT. Translation gives CATSRGFTEAFF.

The chain combines TRBV5-2 with TRBJ1-2. TRBV5-2 is an annotated pseudogene. The CDR3 is 15 amino acids. CDR3 in DNA: TGTGCCAGCAGCTTAGGCGGTACAGCGAACTATGGCTACACCTTC. Its protein product is CASSLGGTANYGYTF.

The chain links TRBV2 to TRBJ2-7; maybe TRBD1 (6 bases). V was clipped by 6 bases and J by 2 bases, with 11 bases between them. This CDR3 spans 13 amino acids. Germline V gene data show CDR1 as SNHLY and CDR2 as FYNNEI. The CDR3 reads CASRAGAPYEQYF. The CDR3 bases are TGTGCCAGCAGGGCAGGGGCGCCCTACGAGCAGTACTTC.

The rearrangement uses TRBV6-1 and TRBJ2-5, with TRBD1 as a possible D gene (6 bases). V was clipped by 0 bases and J by 2 bases, with 10 bases between them. CDR3 length: 15 amino acids. CDR1 MNHNS and CDR2 SASEGT come from the germline V gene. The CDR3 reads CASSEARQVQETQYF. The DNA of the CDR3 is TGTGCCAGCAGTGAAGCGAGACAGGTACAAGAGACCCAGTACTTC.

This clone was detected only once. J is TRBJ1-1 and V is TRBV7-9; D uncertain. Trimming took 3 bases from V and 1 from J, leaving 12 bases between them. Germline V gene sequence: CDR1 SEHNR, CDR2 FQNEAQ (reference sequence). The CDR3 runs 15 residues. This CDR3 reads CASSFGGRANTEAFF. DNA for the CDR3: TGTGCCAGCAGCTTCGGAGGGCGGGCGAACACTGAAGCTTTCTTT.

This rearrangement joins TRBV6-5 to TRBJ1-2; no definite D call. CDR1 and CDR2 from the germline V gene are MNHEY and SVGAGI. V was cut by 4 bases and J by 4 bases, with 10 bases left in between. The CDR3 covers 13 residues. CDR3 nucleotides: TGTGCCAGCAGTTCAAGGTCGGCCTATGGCTACACCTTC. This encodes CASSSRSAYGYTF.

This chain joins TRBV5-4 and TRBJ2-5, with D perhaps matching TRBD2 (7 bases). Germline V gives CDR1 SGHNT, CDR2 YYREEE (reference sequence). This CDR3 contains 14 residues. V lost 6 bases and J lost 6, with 18 bases in between. The CDR3 sequence: CASTTGGPGKTQYF. In DNA, the CDR3 is TGTGCCAGCACTACCGGGGGGCCGGGGAAGACCCAGTACTTC.

This rearrangement joins TRBV6-5 to TRBJ1-4; D remains unclear. The CDR3 covers 12 residues. Germline CDR1 reads MNHEY; CDR2 reads SVGAGI. V shed 1 base and J shed 7 bases, with 4 bases lying between them. CDR3 residues: CASSYLGEKLFF. Here the CDR3 DNA reads TGTGCCAGCAGTTACTTAGGTGAAAAACTGTTTTTT.

V gene TRBV15 combines with J gene TRBJ2-1; 8 bases match TRBD2. With V trimmed by 3 bases and J by 0 bases, 7 bases remained unmatched. Germline V lookup: CDR1 LNHNV, CDR2 YYDKDF (reference sequence). This CDR3 has 17 residues. CDR3 residues: CATSSSGGVRSYNEQFF. The CDR3 DNA follows: TGTGCCACCAGCAGTTCCGGGGGGGTCCGCTCCTACAATGAGCAGTTCTTC. Full variable domain (rest looked up from reference TRBV15 and TRBJ2-1): DAMVIQNPRYQVTQFGKPVTLSCSQTLNHNVMYWYQQKSSQAPKLLFHYYDKDFNNEADTPDNFQSRRPNTSFCFLDIRSPGLGDTAMYLCATSSSGGVRSYNEQFFGPGTRLTVL.

The chain recombines TRBV2 with TRBJ1-5, with 7 bases matching TRBD1. CDR3 size: 14 residues. Germline lookup yields CDR1 SNHLY and CDR2 FYNNEI. Losses at the gene ends were 1 base for V and 7 bases for J; bases not matched to a gene: 4. The CDR3 coding sequence is TGTGCCAGCAGTGAAGAGACAGGGCCGCAGCCCCAGCATTTT. Its translation: CASSEETGPQPQHF. Full variable domain (outside the CDR3, taken from reference TRBV2 and TRBJ1-5): EPEVTQTPSHQVTQMGQEVILRCVPISNHLYFYWYRQILGQKVEFLVSFYNNEISEKSEIFDDQFSVERPDGSNFTLKIRSTKLEDSAMYFCASSEETGPQPQHFGDGTRLSIL.

This clone was observed once. The chain has TRBV9 and TRBJ2-1; D is perhaps TRBD1 or TRBD2 (5 bases each). In germline, CDR1 is SGDLS, CDR2 YYNGEE. V was shortened by 3 bases and J by 6 bases, with 16 bases between the two germline ends. This CDR3 is 15 amino acids long. CDR3 DNA: TGTGCCAGCAGCGCGAGAACGGGACGGTTCAATGAGCAGTTCTTC. Translating it yields CASSARTGRFNEQFF.

V is TRBV5-4 and J is TRBJ2-3, with 11 bases identical to TRBD1. V was pared by 1 base and J by 3 bases, with 4 bases of the junction left unmatched. The CDR3 runs 16 residues. Germline CDR1 and CDR2: SGHNT and YYREEE (reference sequence). As DNA, the CDR3 is TGTGCCAGCAGCTTGAAAGGACAGGGGGCTACAGATACGCAGTATTTT. Translated: CASSLKGQGATDTQYF.

This clone was recorded a few times. This chain joins TRBV5-8 and TRBJ2-3; D might be TRBD2 (6 bases). This CDR3 is built from 16 residues. Germline loops: CDR1 SGHTS, CDR2 YDEGEE. Trimming shortened V by 2 bases and J by 4 bases, and 17 bases separated the two germline ends. The DNA for the CDR3 is TGTGCCAGCAGCTTTGATACGGCTAGCGAAGCAGATACGCAGTATTTT. As protein: CASSFDTASEADTQYF.

This clone has a single count. The chain carries TRBV10-1 and TRBJ2-1, with TRBD2 as a possible D gene (5 bases). The CDR3 has 14 residues. Per the germline V gene, CDR1 is WNHNN and CDR2 is SYGVQD (reference sequence). Trimming took 5 bases from V and 8 from J, leaving 16 bases between them. As DNA, the CDR3 is TGCGCCAGCAGTTCTGGACTGGCCAGCGATGAGCAGTTCTTC. It is translated as CASSSGLASDEQFF.

This clone was observed a handful of times. This chain links TRBV13 with TRBJ2-5; possibly TRBD2 for D (6 bases). Germline CDR1 PRHDT, CDR2 FYEKMQ (reference sequence). The CDR3 totals 15 residues. V dropped 3 bases and J dropped 4 bases, with 15 bases sitting between them. CDR3 protein: CASSFLLGGVETQYF. CDR3 sequence (DNA): TGTGCCAGCAGCTTCCTACTAGGCGGGGTAGAGACCCAGTACTTC.

The chain employs TRBV7-3 and TRBJ2-2, with D maybe TRBD2 (5 bases). Germline lookup yields CDR1 SGHTA and CDR2 FQGTGA. This CDR3 contains 15 residues. Trimming removed 4 bases from V and 1 base from J, with 10 bases in between. The DNA for the CDR3 is TGTGCCAGCAGCTACGGCGGAGGGAACACCGGGGAGCTGTTTTTT. Its translation is CASSYGGGNTGELFF. The variable domain in full, with the rest retrieved from reference TRBV7-3 and TRBJ2-2, is GAGVSQTPSNKVTEKGKYVELRCDPISGHTALYWYRQSLGQGPEFLIYFQGTGAADDSGLPNDRFFAVRPEGSVSTLKIQRTERGDSAVYLCASSYGGGNTGELFFGEGSRLTVL.

The chain is built from TRBV19 and TRBJ1-3; no clear D gene. This CDR3 contains 13 residues. Germline CDR1 LNHDA, CDR2 SQIVND (reference sequence). V lost 7 bases and J 0 bases, leaving 7 bases between the germline ends. CDR3 protein: CASTIFSGNTIYF. In DNA form, the CDR3 reads TGTGCCAGTACCATTTTCTCTGGAAACACCATATATTTT.

The CDR3 loop is CASMLRVARKETQYF. The DNA of the CDR3 is TGTGCCAGCATGCTGAGGGTAGCGCGGAAAGAGACCCAGTACTTC. The chain uses TRBV28 and TRBJ2-5; TRBD2 is a possible D gene (5 bases). The V and J ends lost 7 bases and 3 bases respectively, with 18 bases between them. The V gene's germline CDR1 is MDHEN and CDR2 SYDVKM. The CDR3 is 15 amino acids.

The chain carries TRBV6-1 and TRBJ2-4; TRBD1 aligns across 8 bases. The germline V gene encodes CDR1 MNHNS and CDR2 SASEGT. The CDR3 has 14 amino acids. J lost 1 base, V lost 4 bases, and 0 bases had no gene match. This CDR3 reads CASSGDRAKNIQYF. CDR3 bases: TGTGCCAGCAGTGGGGACAGGGCCAAAAACATTCAGTACTTC.

J is TRBJ1-5 and V is TRBV6-6; maybe TRBD1 (5 bases). The CDR3 is made up of 15 amino acids. Germline assignment: CDR1 MNHNY and CDR2 SVGAGI (reference sequence). Trimming removed 6 bases at V and 2 bases at J, with 14 bases between. CDR3: CASSSATVGNQPQHF. Written as DNA, the CDR3 is TGTGCCAGCAGCTCCGCGACAGTTGGCAATCAGCCCCAGCATTTT.

CDR3 protein: CASRRGTGLSSGNTIYF. CDR3 DNA sequence: TGCGCCAGCAGGAGAGGGACAGGGCTGAGCTCTGGAAACACCATATATTTT. The chain is built from TRBV4-1 and TRBJ1-3; TRBD1 agrees at 9 bases. The trim removed 6 bases at V and 0 bases at J, leaving 9 bases unmatched. CDR3 length equals 17 residues. Germline CDR1 MGHRA, CDR2 YSYEKL.